The rows below give T cell receptor beta chains drawn from one sample of a study of blood T cell repertoires in COVID-19. Clones were sequenced by immunoSEQ multiplex PCR, and TCRdb holds only the in-frame ones, with some missing. In the table there are about 64,000 clones, around four fifths of which are singletons. Sequenced material: peripheral blood. The receptors shown here come from a human donor in a cohort sampled during active COVID-19. Both conserved end residues are part of each CDR3. The D gene is left open where the match is weak. Size values are once, few and many counts, or a class for expanded clones, and some rows have none.

>TRBV11-3|16|-|-|TRBJ1-4
TGTGCCAGCTCACTTAAGAAAAGGGGATCAAGTGAAAAACTGTTTTTT
CASSLKKRGSSEKLFF
>TRBV19|14|-|-|TRBJ1-6
TGTGCCAGTAGTTTGGGGAGCGGGAAGTCACCCCTCCACTTT
CASSLGSGKSPLHF
>TRBV11-3|16|-|TRBD2|TRBJ2-5
TGTGCCAGCAGCCATCAACTAGCGGGGGGTGCAGAGACCCAGTACTTC
CASSHQLAGGAETQYF
>TRBV7-2|14|-|TRBD2|TRBJ2-7
TGTGCCAGCAGAGAACCGGGACTAGCTTACGAGCAGTACTTC
CASREPGLAYEQYF
>TRBV27|16|-|TRBD2|TRBJ2-1
TGTGCCAGCACTACACTAGCGGGGGCAATTAACAATGAGCAGTTCTTC
CASTTLAGAINNEQFF
>TRBV10-3|16|medium-sized|-|TRBJ1-2
TGTGCCATCAGTGTTAGCTCGACGTCAGGGGATTGGGGCTACACCTTC
CAISVSSTSGDWGYTF
>TRBV6-2/TRBV6-3|15|-|TRBD1|TRBJ1-4
TGTGCCAGCAGTTACTCGGGGGACAGGGGTGAAAAACTGTTTTTT
CASSYSGDRGEKLFF
>TRBV18|13|few|-|TRBJ1-1
TGTGCCAGCTCACCAAAGGGGGACACTGAAGCTTTCTTT
CASSPKGDTEAFF
>TRBV10-1|14|few|-|TRBJ2-2
TGCGCCAGCAGTGAGAACTATAACACCGGGGAGCTGTTTTTT
CASSENYNTGELFF
>TRBV7-9|17|-|-|TRBJ2-2
TGTGCCAGCAGCTTAGGGACGGGGGTCACTTCCCACGGGGAGCTGTTTTTT
CASSLGTGVTSHGELFF
>TRBV5-1|14|-|-|TRBJ1-1
TGCGCCAGCAGCCCCGGAACAGGGAACACTGAAGCTTTCTTT
CASSPGTGNTEAFF
>TRBV5-1|15|-|TRBD2|TRBJ2-1
TGCGCCAGCAGCTTGAGCGGGGGGGCAGGTAATGAGCAGTTCTTC
CASSLSGGAGNEQFF
>TRBV7-9|11|-|-|TRBJ1-2
TGTGCCAGCAGCAACTACTATGGCTACACCTTC
CASSNYYGYTF
>TRBV2|14|-|TRBD2|TRBJ2-5
TGTGCCAGCAGTGGGGGGGGAAGCGGCGAGACCCAGTACTTC
CASSGGGSGETQYF
>TRBV5-1|15|-|-|TRBJ1-2
TGCGCCAGCACCTTACAAGGACCGGGGGACTATGGCTACACCTTC
CASTLQGPGDYGYTF
>TRBV5-5|15|-|-|TRBJ2-2
TGTGCCAGCAAGGAGGGCAGGGTAAACACCGGGGAGCTGTTTTTT
CASKEGRVNTGELFF
>TRBV24-1|17|-|-|TRBJ1-1
TGTGCCACCAGTGATTTGCCATTAGGGGAATTGAACACTGAAGCTTTCTTT
CATSDLPLGELNTEAFF
>TRBV7-2|14|-|-|TRBJ2-3
TGTGCCAGCAGCAGAGACGGCGGTACAGATACGCAGTATTTT
CASSRDGGTDTQYF
>TRBV7-2|15|-|-|TRBJ1-5
TGTGCCAGCAGCTTAAACGCCGGGGGCAATCAGCCCCAGCATTTT
CASSLNAGGNQPQHF